These 17 T cell receptor beta chains were sequenced from one sample in a study of glioma-infiltrating T cells after dendritic cell vaccination. Profiling relied on immunoSEQ multiplex PCR, and the TCRdb table lists in-frame clones only, not all of them. The profile covers approximately 110,000 clones, with around 87% appearing a single time and over 2.5% taken by the ten largest. Time point noted: after dendritic cell vaccination, including at tumor progression/relapse. The input for sequencing was blood, taken after dendritic cell vaccination. Every receptor here comes from a human donor with glioblastoma.

This clone was found a few times. The chain joins TRBV5-1 to TRBJ2-3; no definite D call. Germline loops: CDR1 SGHRS, CDR2 YFSETQ. This CDR3 is built from 15 residues. V was cut by 2 bases and J by 0 bases, with 10 bases left in between. This CDR3 reads CASSLTELSTDTQYF. CDR3 nucleotides: TGCGCCAGCAGCTTAACAGAACTTAGCACAGATACGCAGTATTTT.

A single count supports this clone. Here the CDR3 DNA reads TGTGCCAGCAGGCCCGGACAGAATAATGAAAAACTGTTTTTT. Its protein product is CASRPGQNNEKLFF. The chain uses TRBV6-1 and TRBJ1-4; D perhaps matches TRBD1 (6 bases). The length of the CDR3 is 14 residues. Germline CDR1 is MNHNS and CDR2 is SASEGT. Trimming removed 6 bases from V and 4 bases from J, with 12 bases in between.

This clone was seen once. This rearrangement joins TRBV11-2 to TRBJ2-7; the D gene is possibly TRBD2 (6 bases). CDR1 and CDR2 (germline): SGHAT, FQNNGV. The CDR3 has 14 residues. V was shortened by 6 bases and J by 2 bases, with 14 bases between the two germline ends. CDR3 amino acids: CASSSMRGPYEQYF. CDR3 in DNA: TGTGCCAGCAGTTCCATGCGGGGTCCCTACGAGCAGTACTTC. The full variable domain, completed using reference TRBV11-2 and TRBJ2-7, is EAGVAQSPRYKIIEKRQSVAFWCNPISGHATLYWYQQILGQGPKLLIQFQNNGVVDDSQLPKDRFSAERLKGVDSTLKIQPAKLEDSAVYLCASSSMRGPYEQYFGPGTRLTVT.

The table lists this clone with a count of one. This sequence joins TRBV7-8 and TRBJ1-6, with 7 bases lining up with TRBD1. The V gene's germline CDR1 is SGHVS and CDR2 FQNEAQ. The V and J ends lost 4 bases and 7 bases, in that order; junction bases with no gene match: 7. The CDR3 consists of 15 residues. The chain's CDR3 is CASSSRGQMNSPLHF. CDR3 in DNA: TGTGCCAGCAGCTCCCGGGGACAGATGAATTCACCCCTCCACTTT.

This clone was seen a single time. The genes are TRBV7-2 and TRBJ1-2; TRBD1 agrees at 7 bases. The CDR3 runs to 15 residues. V shed 5 bases, J shed 4 bases, and the junction held 10 bases outside the gene matches. Looked up from germline, CDR1 is SGHTA and CDR2 is FQGNSA. CDR3 residues: CASSLRGGLGYGYTF. CDR3 nucleotide sequence: TGTGCCAGCAGCCTACGAGGGGGCCTGGGCTATGGCTACACCTTC.

The rearrangement joins TRBV25-1 to TRBJ2-5, with D maybe TRBD2 (6 bases). The CDR3 contains 13 residues. The V and J ends lost 7 bases and 5 bases respectively, with 14 bases between them. Per germline, CDR1 MGHDK and CDR2 SYGVNS. CDR3 DNA sequence: TGTGCCAGCAATTTCCGGAGCGGGGAGACCCAGTACTTC. It yields the protein CASNFRSGETQYF.

The chain has TRBV10-3 and TRBJ1-1; 8 nucleotides line up with TRBD1. This CDR3 comprises 13 residues. The ends lost 6 bases at V and 4 bases at J; junction bases unmatched: 4. Germline V gene sequence: CDR1 ENHRY, CDR2 SYGVKD. CDR3: CAISTGGGTEAFF. DNA for the CDR3: TGTGCCATCAGCACAGGGGGTGGCACTGAAGCTTTCTTT.

The CDR3 coding sequence is TGCGCCAGCAGCTTGGCAGGGGGATATTCACCCCTCCACTTT. Its protein product is CASSLAGGYSPLHF. V usage is TRBV5-1 and J usage is TRBJ1-6; 7 nucleotides match TRBD1. Germline assignment: CDR1 SGHRS and CDR2 YFSETQ. V trimming: 0 bases; J trimming: 8 bases; junction bases outside the gene matches: 2. This CDR3 has 14 residues. Full variable domain (remainder filled in from reference TRBV5-1 and TRBJ1-6): KAGVTQTPRYLIKTRGQQVTLSCSPISGHRSVSWYQQTPGQGLQFLFEYFSETQRNKGNFPGRFSGRQFSNSRSEMNVSTLELGDSALYLCASSLAGGYSPLHFGNGTRLTVT.

The chain joins TRBV14 to TRBJ2-5, with 12 positions matching TRBD2. After removal of 4 bases from V and 4 bases from J, the junction contained 4 bases not matched to a gene. The germline CDR1 and CDR2 sequences are SGHDN and FVKESK. This CDR3 has 15 residues. The CDR3 loop reads CASSPLAGGAETQYF. CDR3 coding DNA: TGTGCCAGCAGCCCTCTAGCGGGAGGGGCAGAGACCCAGTACTTC. The full variable domain, its missing parts supplied by reference TRBV14 and TRBJ2-5, is EAGVTQFPSHSVIEKGQTVTLRCDPISGHDNLYWYRRVMGKEIKFLLHFVKESKQDESGMPNNRFLAERTGGTYSTLKVQPAELEDSGVYFCASSPLAGGAETQYFGPGTRLLVL.

A note on this clone: In the same sample, other DNA sequences code for this CDR3. This chain uses TRBV27 with TRBJ2-3; 13 positions agree with TRBD2. V shed 2 bases and J 6 bases; nucleotides not matched to a gene: 2. The germline CDR1 and CDR2 sequences are MNHEY and SMNVEV (reference sequence). The CDR3 is 15 amino acids. The CDR3 here is CASSLGLAGVDTQYF. CDR3 coding DNA: TGTGCCAGCAGTTTAGGACTAGCGGGAGTGGATACGCAGTATTTT.

In the case of this clone: One end of the junction varies from germline; a read error may be responsible. The same CDR3 also results from other DNA sequences found in this sample. This chain links TRBV5-4 with TRBJ1-6, with D tentatively TRBD1 (5 bases). The CDR3 runs to 17 residues. Per the germline V gene, CDR1 is SGHNT and CDR2 is YYREEE (reference sequence). CDR3 in amino acids: CASSLGGGGSYNSPLHF. DNA for the CDR3: TGTGCCAGCAGCTTGGGCGGGGGAGGCTCCTATAATTCCCCCCTCCACTTT.

V is TRBV2 and J is TRBJ2-1; possibly TRBD2 for D (6 bases). The CDR3 spans 15 residues. In germline, CDR1 is SNHLY, CDR2 FYNNEI. Trimming pared 1 base from V and 5 bases from J, leaving 12 bases between. In DNA form, the CDR3 reads TGTGCCAGCAGTGAAGGAGTACTAGCCCACAATGAGCAGTTCTTC. Amino acids: CASSEGVLAHNEQFF.

The CDR3 here is CATHEGGSGANVLTF. CDR3 DNA sequence: TGCGCCACCCACGAAGGGGGCTCTGGGGCCAACGTCCTGACTTTC. The chain combines TRBV5-1 with TRBJ2-6; D possibly corresponds to TRBD1 (6 bases). The V and J ends lost 9 bases and 0 bases respectively, with 13 bases between them. The CDR3 is 15 residues long. In germline, CDR1 is SGHRS, CDR2 YFSETQ.

The V gene is TRBV29-1, the J gene TRBJ1-4; 7 positions match TRBD1. The V gene end was trimmed by 1 base and the J gene end by 7 bases; junction bases not matched to a gene: 3. In germline, CDR1 is SQVTM, CDR2 ANQGSEA. The CDR3 loop spans 13 amino acids. CDR3 loop: CSVEGQGGEKLFF. The CDR3 nucleotides read TGCAGCGTTGAAGGACAGGGAGGTGAAAAACTGTTTTTT.

The J gene is TRBJ2-7, the V gene TRBV25-1, with D perhaps TRBD2 (6 bases). CDR1 and CDR2 from the germline V gene are MGHDK and SYGVNS. With 4 bases removed from V and 2 bases from J, the gap between germline ends came to 12 bases. CDR3 size: 14 residues. The CDR3 sequence: CASSGGVKTYEQYF. In DNA form, the CDR3 reads TGTGCCAGCAGTGGGGGGGTCAAAACCTACGAGCAGTACTTC.

The chain couples TRBV2 to TRBJ2-2; TRBD1 matches at 8 bases. V lost 7 bases and J lost 5; bases outside the gene matches: 6. Germline CDR1 and CDR2: SNHLY and FYNNEI. The CDR3 contains 14 residues. The CDR3 nucleotides read TGTGCCAGCACCGAACAGGGGGAGACCGGGGAGCTGTTTTTT. Residues: CASTEQGETGELFF.

This clone was observed a single time. The chain is built from TRBV2 and TRBJ1-3; D is uncertain. The V gene lost 6 bases and the J gene lost 0 bases, with 9 bases spanning the gap. Germline CDR1 reads SNHLY; CDR2 reads FYNNEI. This CDR3 has 14 amino acids. The CDR3 loop is CASRVESSGNTIYF. The CDR3 nucleotides are TGTGCCAGCAGGGTAGAGAGCTCTGGAAACACCATATATTTT. Full variable domain (rest looked up from reference TRBV2 and TRBJ1-3): EPEVTQTPSHQVTQMGQEVILRCVPISNHLYFYWYRQILGQKVEFLVSFYNNEISEKSEIFDDQFSVERPDGSNFTLKIRSTKLEDSAMYFCASRVESSGNTIYFGEGSWLTVV.